The text below deals with one T cell receptor (beta chain). Its antigen is unknown. This specimen belongs to a study of identical twins. CDR3 length equals 14 residues. Trimming took off 2 bases at V and 3 bases at J, with 8 bases between the two ends. TCRdb reanalysed the 5' RACE reads using MiXCR and keeps one entry per CDR3 protein. The sample consists of approximately 590,000 distinct CDR3 sequences, more than 9% of them appearing once. Study results and caveats: In cord blood, abundant beta clonotypes had fewer insertions; memory showed no trend. Excess sharing by twins proved weaker in beta out-of-frame sequences. Models underpredicted monozygotic twin sharing of out-of-frame TCR alpha.

This sample also belongs to another study, concerning yellow fever vaccine responses in identical twins.

The sequencing sample was made of PBMCs. The TCR comes from a woman between 18 and 30 years old in good health. The V call is TRBV12-3 or TRBV12-4, the J call TRBJ2-1; D gene uncertain. The CDR3 DNA reads TGTGCCAGCAGTTTATTGGATATCTACAATGAGCAGTTCTTC. Residues: CASSLLDIYNEQFF.